This T cell receptor beta chain appears in the sequencing data of a study of T-cell memory formation after mild COVID-19. Study-level points and caveats: Second-wave clones that peaked on day 37 lacked confirmed SARS-CoV-2 specificity. Clones that shrank (day 15 to 85) were balanced CD4/CD8, whereas later expanders leaned CD4+. CD8+ contracting clones occupied EMRA, while CD4+ ones occupied mainly CM and EM.

The CDR3 covers 16 residues. Germline V lookup: CDR1 SGHRS, CDR2 YFSETQ. V lost 2 bases and J lost 4; bases outside the gene matches: 9. TCRdb reprocessed the 5' RACE reads with MiXCR, giving one entry per CDR3 protein. The repertoire consists of under 300,000 distinct CDR3 sequences, with 8% to 9.5% occurring once and the leading ten covering around 23%. As to this clonotype: Its antigen remains unidentified.

The genes are TRBV5-1 and TRBJ2-3; TRBD1 aligns across 8 bases. This TCR derives from a man younger than 30 who had mild COVID-19 (a few samples of this study predate the infection). Cell type and time point are not known. The sample consisted of PBMCs or a T cell subset sorted from them (not recorded which). The CDR3 DNA is TGCGCCAGCAGCTTTGCGCGACAGGGGTGGCCAGATACGCAGTATTTT. The encoded protein is CASSFARQGWPDTQYF.